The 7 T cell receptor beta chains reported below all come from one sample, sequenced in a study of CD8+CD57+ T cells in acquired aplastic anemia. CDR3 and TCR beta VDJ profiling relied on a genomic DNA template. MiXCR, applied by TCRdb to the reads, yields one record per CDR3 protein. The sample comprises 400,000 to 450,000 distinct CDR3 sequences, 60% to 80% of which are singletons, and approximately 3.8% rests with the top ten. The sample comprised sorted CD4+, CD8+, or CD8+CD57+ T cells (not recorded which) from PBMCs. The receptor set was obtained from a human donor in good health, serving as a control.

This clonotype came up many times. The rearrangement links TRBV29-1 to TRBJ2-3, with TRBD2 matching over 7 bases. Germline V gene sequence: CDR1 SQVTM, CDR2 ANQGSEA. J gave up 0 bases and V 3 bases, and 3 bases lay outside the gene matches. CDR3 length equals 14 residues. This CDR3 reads CSVEASGSTDTQYF. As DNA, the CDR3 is TGCAGCGTTGAGGCTAGCGGTAGCACAGATACGCAGTATTTT.

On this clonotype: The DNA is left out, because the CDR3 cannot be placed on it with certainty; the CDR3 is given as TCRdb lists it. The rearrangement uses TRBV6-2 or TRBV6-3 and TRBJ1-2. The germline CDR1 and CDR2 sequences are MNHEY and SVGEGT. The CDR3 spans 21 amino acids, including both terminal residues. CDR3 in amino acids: CASSYPTRGYEQYFGGYGYTF.

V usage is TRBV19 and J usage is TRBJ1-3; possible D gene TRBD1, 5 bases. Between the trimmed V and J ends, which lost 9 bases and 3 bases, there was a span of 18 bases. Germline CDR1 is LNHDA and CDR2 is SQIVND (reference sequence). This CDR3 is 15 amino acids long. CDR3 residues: CASTQVAGVGNTIYF. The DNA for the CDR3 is TGTGCCAGCACCCAAGTAGCGGGGGTTGGAAACACCATATATTTT.

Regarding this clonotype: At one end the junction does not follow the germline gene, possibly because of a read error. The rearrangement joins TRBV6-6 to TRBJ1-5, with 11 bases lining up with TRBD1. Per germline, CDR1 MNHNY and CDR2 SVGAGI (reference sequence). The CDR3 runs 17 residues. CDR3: CASSSGQGEYSNQPQHF. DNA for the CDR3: TGTGCCAGTAGTTCGGGACAGGGGGAGTATAGCAATCAGCCCCAGCATTTT.

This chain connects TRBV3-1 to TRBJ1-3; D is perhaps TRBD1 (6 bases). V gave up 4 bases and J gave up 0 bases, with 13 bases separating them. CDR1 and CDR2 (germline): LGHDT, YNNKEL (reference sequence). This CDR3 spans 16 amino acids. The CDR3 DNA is TGTGCCAGCAGCCGAAGACAGGTTGGCTCTGGAAACACCATATATTTT. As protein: CASSRRQVGSGNTIYF.

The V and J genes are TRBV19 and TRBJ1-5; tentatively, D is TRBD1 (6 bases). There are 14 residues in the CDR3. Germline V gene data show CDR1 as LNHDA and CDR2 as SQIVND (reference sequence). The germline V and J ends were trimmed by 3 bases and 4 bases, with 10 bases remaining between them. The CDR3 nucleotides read TGTGCCAGTAGTATCCGGGGGCCGAATCAGCCCCAGCATTTT. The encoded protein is CASSIRGPNQPQHF.

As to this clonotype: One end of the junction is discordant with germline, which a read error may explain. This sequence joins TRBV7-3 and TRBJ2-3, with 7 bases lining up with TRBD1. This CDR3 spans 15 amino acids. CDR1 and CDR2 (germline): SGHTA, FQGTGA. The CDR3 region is CASSQGGQVDEQYYF. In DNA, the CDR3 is TGTGCTAGCAGCCAGGGTGGACAGGTTGACGAGCAGTACTATTTT.